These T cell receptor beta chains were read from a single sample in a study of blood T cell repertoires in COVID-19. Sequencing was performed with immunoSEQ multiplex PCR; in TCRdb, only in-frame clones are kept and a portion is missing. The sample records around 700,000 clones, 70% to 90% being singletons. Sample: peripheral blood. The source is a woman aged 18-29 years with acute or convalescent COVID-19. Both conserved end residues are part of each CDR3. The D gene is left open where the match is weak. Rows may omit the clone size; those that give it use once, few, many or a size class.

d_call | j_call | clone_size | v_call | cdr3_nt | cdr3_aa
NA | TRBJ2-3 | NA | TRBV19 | TGTGCCAGTAGTAGCGCAGGACTTTTCACAGATACGCAGTATTTT | CASSSAGLFTDTQYF
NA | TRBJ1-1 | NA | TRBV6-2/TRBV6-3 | TGTGCCAGCAGTCTACTCTACACTGAAGCTTTCTTT | CASSLLYTEAFF
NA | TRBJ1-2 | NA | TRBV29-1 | TGCAGCGTTGTTGGGGGGGCCTATGGCTACACCTTC | CSVVGGAYGYTF
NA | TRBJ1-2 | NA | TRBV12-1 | TGTGCCAGCAGCTCCGCAGGAACTAACTATGGCTACACCTTC | CASSSAGTNYGYTF
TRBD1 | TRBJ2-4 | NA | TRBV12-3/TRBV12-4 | TGTGCCAGCAGTTCACAGGGGTTCGGCATTCAGTACTTC | CASSSQGFGIQYF
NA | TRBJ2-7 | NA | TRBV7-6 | TGTGCCAGCAGCCACGGGGGGCCTGAACAGTACTTC | CASSHGGPEQYF
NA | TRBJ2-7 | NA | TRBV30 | TGTGCCTGGAGCCCCTGGGGGGGGCCTCGCTACGAGCAGTACTTC | CAWSPWGGPRYEQYF
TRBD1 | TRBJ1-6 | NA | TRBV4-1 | TGCGCCAGCAGCCGGGAACCGGGACAGGGGAAGATGAGTAATTCACCCCTCCACTTT | CASSREPGQGKMSNSPLHF
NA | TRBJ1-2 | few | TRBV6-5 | TGTGCCAGCAGTTACTCCGGGGGAGCGAACTATGGCTACACCTTC | CASSYSGGANYGYTF
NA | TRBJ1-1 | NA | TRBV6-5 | TGTGCCAGCAGGGACAGTAAGGACACTGAAGCTTTCTTT | CASRDSKDTEAFF
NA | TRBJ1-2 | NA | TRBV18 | TGTGCCAGCTCACCAGGCACCCCTTATGGCTACACCTTC | CASSPGTPYGYTF
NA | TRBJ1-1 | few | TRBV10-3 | TGTGCCATCAGGGGAAGACAGACGAACACTGAAGCTTTCTTT | CAIRGRQTNTEAFF
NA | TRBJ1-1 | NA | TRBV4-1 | TGCGCCAGCAGCCAAGGCGATTACTTCGGCCCAGCGGCGGAAGCTTTCTTT | CASSQGDYFGPAAEAFF
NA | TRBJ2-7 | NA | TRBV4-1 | TGCGCCAGCAGCCAAACAGGGCCGGCGGGGCAGTACTTC | CASSQTGPAGQYF
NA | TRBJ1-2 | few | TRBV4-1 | TGCGCCAGCAGCCACCCCCCGGGAGGCTACACCTTC | CASSHPPGGYTF
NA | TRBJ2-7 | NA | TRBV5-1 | TGCGCCAGCAGCTCGGGACTTTTCAGAGGCAACTACGAGCAGTACTTC | CASSSGLFRGNYEQYF
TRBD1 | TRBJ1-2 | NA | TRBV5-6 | TGTGCCAGCAGCTTGGTAGGGGACAGGGGGCCCCTTGGCGGCTACACCTTC | CASSLVGDRGPLGGYTF
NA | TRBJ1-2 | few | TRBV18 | TGTGCCAGCTCGCTATCCAGGGATGGGGGCTACACCTTC | CASSLSRDGGYTF
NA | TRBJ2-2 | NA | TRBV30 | TGTGCCTGGAGCGAAAGCTCCCCCGGGGAGCTGTTTTTT | CAWSESSPGELFF
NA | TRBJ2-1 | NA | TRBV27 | TGTGCCAGCAGTCAACGGACTGGGCTGGATGAGCAGTTCTTC | CASSQRTGLDEQFF
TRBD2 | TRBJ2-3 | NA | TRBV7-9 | TGTGCCAGCAGTTCTCTAGCGGGGTCGCAGTATTTT | CASSSLAGSQYF
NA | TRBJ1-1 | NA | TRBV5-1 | TGCGCCAGCAGCTCAGGACTACAGGAGAACACTGAAGCTTTCTTT | CASSSGLQENTEAFF
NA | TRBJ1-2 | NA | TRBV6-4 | TGTGCCAGCAGTGGCCGGCTACAGGCCACCCGAGAGTCTGGCTACACCTTC | CASSGRLQATRESGYTF
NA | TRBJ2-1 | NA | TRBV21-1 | TGTGCCAGCAGCAATGAAACCTCCGGGAGGGTCGGGAATGAGCAGTTCTTC | CASSNETSGRVGNEQFF
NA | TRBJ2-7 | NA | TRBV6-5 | TGTGCCGGAGGGGATTTGGCCTACGAGCAGTACTTC | CAGGDLAYEQYF
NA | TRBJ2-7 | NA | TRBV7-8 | TGTGCCAGCAGCCCAGACAGCTCCTACGAGCAGTACTTC | CASSPDSSYEQYF
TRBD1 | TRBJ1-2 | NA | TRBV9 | TGTGCCAGCAGCCCTCAGACAGGGAGGCGCGGCTACACCTTC | CASSPQTGRRGYTF
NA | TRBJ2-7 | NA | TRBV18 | TGTGCCAGCTCACCACAGGGGATTTTGTACGAGCAGTACTTC | CASSPQGILYEQYF
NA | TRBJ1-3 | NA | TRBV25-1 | TGTGCCAGCAGTGAAGGAGGGGGAGGGGGAGACACCATATATTTT | CASSEGGGGGDTIYF
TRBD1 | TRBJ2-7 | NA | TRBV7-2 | TGTGCCAGCAGCTTCTACAGGGGAGCCTACGAGCAGTACTTC | CASSFYRGAYEQYF
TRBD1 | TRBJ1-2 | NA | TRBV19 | TGTGCCAGTAGTATAGCCGGACAGGGACGACTCCCCTATGGCTACACCTTC | CASSIAGQGRLPYGYTF
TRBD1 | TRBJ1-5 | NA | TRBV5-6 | TGTGCCAGCAGCCAACAGGGGAATCAGCCCCAGCATTTT | CASSQQGNQPQHF
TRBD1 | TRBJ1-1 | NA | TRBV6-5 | TGTGCCAGCAGTTACATCCGGGACAGGGAATTGGGGGCTTTCTTT | CASSYIRDRELGAFF
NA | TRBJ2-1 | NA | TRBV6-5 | TGTGCCAGCAGGCTCGTTAAGGGGGAGCAGTTCTTC | CASRLVKGEQFF